This TCR beta chain was documented in a study of CD8+ T cells in alopecia areata. Notes on this clone: Its antigen is undetermined.

From PBMCs, CD4+ and CD8+ T cells were sorted. Sequencing templates came from extracted RNA that was reverse transcribed into cDNA. Clones were sequenced by immunoSEQ multiplex PCR, and TCRdb holds only the in-frame ones, with some missing. Of under 300,000 clones listed, 65% to 70% are singletons. Broader study findings: Compared with normal scalp, lesional scalp had higher clonality and more expanded CD8+ clones. Scalp samples also yield sequences from resident alphabeta T cells of normal skin. Compared with mice, patients displayed less clear TCR sharing, possibly for HLA-related reasons.

Germline-derived CDR1 and CDR2 are GTSNPN and SVGIG (reference sequence). Trimming pared 2 bases from V and 14 bases from J, leaving 10 bases between. The CDR3 has 11 amino acids. This specimen consisted of CD4+ T cells sorted from blood, obtained at week 0. The chain recombines TRBV30 with TRBJ1-6; tentative D call: TRBD1 (6 bases). The TCR was taken from a human donor with alopecia areata. CDR3 DNA: TGTGCCTGGAGTCCGGGGGCCGCCCTCCACTTT. Its protein is CAWSPGAALHF.